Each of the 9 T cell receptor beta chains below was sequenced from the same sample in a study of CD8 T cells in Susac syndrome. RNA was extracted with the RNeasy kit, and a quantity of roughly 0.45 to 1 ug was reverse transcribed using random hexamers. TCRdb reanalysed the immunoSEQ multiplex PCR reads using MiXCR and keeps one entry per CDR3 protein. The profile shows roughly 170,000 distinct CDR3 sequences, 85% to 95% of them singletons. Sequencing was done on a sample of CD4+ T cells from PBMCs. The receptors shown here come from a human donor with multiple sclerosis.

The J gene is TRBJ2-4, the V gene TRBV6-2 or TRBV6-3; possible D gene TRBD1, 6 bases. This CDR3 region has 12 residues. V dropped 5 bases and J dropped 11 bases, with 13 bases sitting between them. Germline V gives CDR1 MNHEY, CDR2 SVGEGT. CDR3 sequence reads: CASSTQTGVQYF. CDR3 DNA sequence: TGTGCCAGCAGTACCCAGACAGGAGTTCAGTACTTC.

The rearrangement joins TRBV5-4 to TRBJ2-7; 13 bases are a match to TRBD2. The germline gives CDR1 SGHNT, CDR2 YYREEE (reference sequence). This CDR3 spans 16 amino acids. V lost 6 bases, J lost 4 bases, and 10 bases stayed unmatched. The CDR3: CASTNGGTSGKYEQYF. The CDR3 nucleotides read TGTGCCAGCACAAATGGGGGGACTAGCGGGAAGTACGAGCAGTACTTC.

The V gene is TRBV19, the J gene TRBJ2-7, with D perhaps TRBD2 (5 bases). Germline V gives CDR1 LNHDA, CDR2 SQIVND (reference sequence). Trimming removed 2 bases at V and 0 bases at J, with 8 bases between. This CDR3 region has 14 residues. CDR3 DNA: TGTGCCAGTAGTATAACGGGGAGCTCCTACGAGCAGTACTTC. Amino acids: CASSITGSSYEQYF.

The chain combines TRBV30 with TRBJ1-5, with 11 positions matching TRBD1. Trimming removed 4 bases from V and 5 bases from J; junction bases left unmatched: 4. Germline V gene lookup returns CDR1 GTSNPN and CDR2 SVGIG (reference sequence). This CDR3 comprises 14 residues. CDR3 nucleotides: TGTGCCTGGACCGGGACAGGGGGTCATCAGCCCCAGCATTTT. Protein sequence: CAWTGTGGHQPQHF.

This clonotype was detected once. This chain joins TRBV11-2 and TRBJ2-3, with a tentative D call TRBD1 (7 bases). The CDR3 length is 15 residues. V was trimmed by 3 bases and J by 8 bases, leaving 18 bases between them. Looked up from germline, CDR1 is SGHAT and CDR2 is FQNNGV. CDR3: CASSLVAGSGGTQYF. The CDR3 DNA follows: TGTGCCAGCAGCTTGGTTGCGGGGTCAGGGGGTACGCAGTATTTT.

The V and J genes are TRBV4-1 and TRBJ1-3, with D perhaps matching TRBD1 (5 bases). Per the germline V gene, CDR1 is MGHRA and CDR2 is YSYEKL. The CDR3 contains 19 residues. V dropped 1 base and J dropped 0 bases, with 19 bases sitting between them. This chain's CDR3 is CASSQAHLRARSSGNTIYF. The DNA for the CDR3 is TGCGCCAGCAGCCAAGCGCACCTCAGGGCTAGGAGCTCTGGAAACACCATATATTTT.

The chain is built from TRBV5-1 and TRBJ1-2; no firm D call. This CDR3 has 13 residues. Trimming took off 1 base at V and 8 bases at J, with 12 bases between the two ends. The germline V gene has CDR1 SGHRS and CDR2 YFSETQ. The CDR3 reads CASSLTTSRGYTF. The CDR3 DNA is TGCGCCAGCAGCTTGACCACTTCTAGAGGCTACACCTTC.

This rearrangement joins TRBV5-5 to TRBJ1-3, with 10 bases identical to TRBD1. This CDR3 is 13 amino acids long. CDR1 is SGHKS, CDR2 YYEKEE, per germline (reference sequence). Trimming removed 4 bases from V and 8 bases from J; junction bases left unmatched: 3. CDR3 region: CASSAGQGYTIYF. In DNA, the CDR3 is TGTGCCAGCAGCGCGGGACAGGGGTACACCATATATTTT.

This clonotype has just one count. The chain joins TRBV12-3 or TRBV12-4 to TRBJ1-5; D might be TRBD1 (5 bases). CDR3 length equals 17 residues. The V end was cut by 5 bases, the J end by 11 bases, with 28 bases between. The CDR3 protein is CASSRETGTLGGLSQHF. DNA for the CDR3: TGTGCCAGCAGTAGAGAAACCGGGACCCTAGGTGGTCTGTCCCAGCATTTT.